Shown below are 2 T cell receptor beta chains from a single sample sequenced in a study of shared clonotypes between healthy human individuals. Sequencing was performed with immunoSEQ multiplex PCR; in TCRdb, only in-frame clones are kept and a portion is missing. The table lists about 770,000 clones, roughly 72% of them singletons. Sequenced sample: memory CD4+ T cells sorted from blood. Sample subset: CD45RA-negative fraction. These TCRs come from a woman aged 25 to 39 in good health.

The chain recombines TRBV18 with TRBJ2-3, with D tentatively TRBD2 (6 bases). The CDR3 extends over 16 amino acids. CDR1 is KGHSH, CDR2 LQKENI, per germline. V gave up 1 base and J gave up 6 bases, with 17 bases separating them. DNA of the CDR3: TGTGCCAGCTCACCACGAGGACGGGAGCTCGGGGATACGCAGTATTTT. It codes for CASSPRGRELGDTQYF.

V and J are TRBV5-1 and TRBJ2-1, with D tentatively TRBD2 (5 bases). V was trimmed by 4 bases and J by 9 bases, leaving 11 bases between them. CDR3 length equals 12 residues. Germline CDR1 SGHRS, CDR2 YFSETQ. CDR3 protein: CASSKEVTEQFF. DNA for the CDR3: TGCGCCAGCAGCAAGGAGGTCACTGAGCAGTTCTTC.